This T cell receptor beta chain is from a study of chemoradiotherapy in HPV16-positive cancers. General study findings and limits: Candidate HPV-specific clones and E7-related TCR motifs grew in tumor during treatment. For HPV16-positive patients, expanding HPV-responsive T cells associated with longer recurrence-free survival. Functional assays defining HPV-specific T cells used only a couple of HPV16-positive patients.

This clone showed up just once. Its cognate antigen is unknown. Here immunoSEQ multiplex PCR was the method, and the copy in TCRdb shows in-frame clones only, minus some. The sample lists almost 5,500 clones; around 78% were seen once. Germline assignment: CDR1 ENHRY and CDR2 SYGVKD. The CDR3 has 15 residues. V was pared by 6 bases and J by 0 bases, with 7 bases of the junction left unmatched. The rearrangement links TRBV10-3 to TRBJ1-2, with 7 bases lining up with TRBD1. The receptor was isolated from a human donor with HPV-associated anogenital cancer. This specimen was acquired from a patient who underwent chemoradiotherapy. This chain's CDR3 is CAIRKDREANYGYTF. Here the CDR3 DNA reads TGTGCCATCAGGAAAGACAGGGAAGCTAACTATGGCTACACCTTC.